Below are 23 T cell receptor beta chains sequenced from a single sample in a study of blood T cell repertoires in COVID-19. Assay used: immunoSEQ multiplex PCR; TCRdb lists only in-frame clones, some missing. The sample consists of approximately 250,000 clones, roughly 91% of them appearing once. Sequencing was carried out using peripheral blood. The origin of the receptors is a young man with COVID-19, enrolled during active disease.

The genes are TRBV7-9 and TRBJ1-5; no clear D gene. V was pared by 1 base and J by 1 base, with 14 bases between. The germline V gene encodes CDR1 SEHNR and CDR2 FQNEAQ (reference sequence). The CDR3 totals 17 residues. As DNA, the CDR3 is TGTGCCAGCAGCTTAGAAGGCGCGGGCTGGAGCAATCAGCCCCAGCATTTT. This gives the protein CASSLEGAGWSNQPQHF.

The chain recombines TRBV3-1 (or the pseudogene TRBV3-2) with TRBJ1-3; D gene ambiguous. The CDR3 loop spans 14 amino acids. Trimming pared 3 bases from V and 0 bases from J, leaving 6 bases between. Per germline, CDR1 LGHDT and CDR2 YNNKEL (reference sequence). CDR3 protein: CASSHLSSGNTIYF. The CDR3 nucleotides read TGTGCCAGCAGCCATCTGTCCTCTGGAAACACCATATATTTT.

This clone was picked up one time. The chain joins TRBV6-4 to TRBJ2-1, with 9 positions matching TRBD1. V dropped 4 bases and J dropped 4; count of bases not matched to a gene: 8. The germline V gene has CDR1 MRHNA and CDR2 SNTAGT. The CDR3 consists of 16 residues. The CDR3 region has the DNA TGTGCCAGCAGTGCGTCCGGGACAGGGAAATACAATGAGCAGTTCTTC. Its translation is CASSASGTGKYNEQFF.

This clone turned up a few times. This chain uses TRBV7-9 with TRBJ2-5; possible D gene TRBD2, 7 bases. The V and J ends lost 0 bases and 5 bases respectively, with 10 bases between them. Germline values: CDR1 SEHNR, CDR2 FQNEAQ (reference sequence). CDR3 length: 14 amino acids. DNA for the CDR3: TGTGCCAGCAGCTTAGCCGGGGGGCGGGAGACCCAGTACTTC. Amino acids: CASSLAGGRETQYF. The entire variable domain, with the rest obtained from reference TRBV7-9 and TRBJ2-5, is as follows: DTGVSQNPRHKITKRGQNVTFRCDPISEHNRLYWYRQTLGQGPEFLTYFQNEAQLEKSRLLSDRFSAERPKGSFSTLEIQRTEQGDSAMYLCASSLAGGRETQYFGPGTRLLVL.

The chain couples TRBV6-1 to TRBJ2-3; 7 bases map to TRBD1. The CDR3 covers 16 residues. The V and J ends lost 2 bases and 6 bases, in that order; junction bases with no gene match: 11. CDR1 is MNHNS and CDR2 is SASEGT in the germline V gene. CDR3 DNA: TGTGCCAGCAGTGAACGAGGACAGGAAGGTGGGGATACGCAGTATTTT. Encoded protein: CASSERGQEGGDTQYF.

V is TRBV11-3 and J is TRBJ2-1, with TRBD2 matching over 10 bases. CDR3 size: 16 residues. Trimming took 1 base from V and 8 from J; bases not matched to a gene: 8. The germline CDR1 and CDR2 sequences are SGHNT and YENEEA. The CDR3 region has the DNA TGTGCCAGCAGCTTAGGGCTAGCGGGGGTTATCGATGAGCAGTTCTTC. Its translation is CASSLGLAGVIDEQFF.

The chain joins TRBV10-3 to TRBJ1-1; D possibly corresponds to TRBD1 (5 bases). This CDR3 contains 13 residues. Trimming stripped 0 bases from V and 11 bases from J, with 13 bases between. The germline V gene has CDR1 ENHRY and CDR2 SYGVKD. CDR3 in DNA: TGTGCCATCAGTGAGTCGGAGCAGGGCACCGCTTTCTTT. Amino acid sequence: CAISESEQGTAFF.

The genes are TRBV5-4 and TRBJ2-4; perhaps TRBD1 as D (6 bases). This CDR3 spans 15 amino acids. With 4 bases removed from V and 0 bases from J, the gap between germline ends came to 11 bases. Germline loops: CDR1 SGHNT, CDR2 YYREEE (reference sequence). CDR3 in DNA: TGTGCCAGCAGCATACAGGGACGAGCCAAAAACATTCAGTACTTC. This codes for CASSIQGRAKNIQYF.

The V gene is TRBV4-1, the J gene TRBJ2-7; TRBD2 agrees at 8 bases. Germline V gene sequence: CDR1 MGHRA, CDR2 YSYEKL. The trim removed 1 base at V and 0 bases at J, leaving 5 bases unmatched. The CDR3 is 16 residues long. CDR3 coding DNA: TGCGCCAGCAGCCAAGGTGGCGGGGGGCCCTCCTACGAGCAGTACTTC. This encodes CASSQGGGGPSYEQYF.

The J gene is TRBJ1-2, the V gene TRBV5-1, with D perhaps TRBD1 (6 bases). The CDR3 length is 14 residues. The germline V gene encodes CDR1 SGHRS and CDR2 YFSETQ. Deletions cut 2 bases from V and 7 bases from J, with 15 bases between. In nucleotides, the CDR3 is TGCGCCAGCAGCTTAAACAGGGAATCGGGTGGCTACACCTTC. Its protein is CASSLNRESGGYTF.

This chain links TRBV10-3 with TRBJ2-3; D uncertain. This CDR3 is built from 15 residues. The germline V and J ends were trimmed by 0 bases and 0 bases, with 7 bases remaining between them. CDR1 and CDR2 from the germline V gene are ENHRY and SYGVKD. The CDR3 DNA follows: TGTGCCATCAGTGAGTCGCTACTTAGCACAGATACGCAGTATTTT. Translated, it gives CAISESLLSTDTQYF.

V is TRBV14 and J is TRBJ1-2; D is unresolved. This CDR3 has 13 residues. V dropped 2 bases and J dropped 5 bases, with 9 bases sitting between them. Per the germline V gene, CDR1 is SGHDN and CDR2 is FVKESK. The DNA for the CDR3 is TGTGCCAGCAGCCAAAACACAGAGTATGGCTACACCTTC. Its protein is CASSQNTEYGYTF.

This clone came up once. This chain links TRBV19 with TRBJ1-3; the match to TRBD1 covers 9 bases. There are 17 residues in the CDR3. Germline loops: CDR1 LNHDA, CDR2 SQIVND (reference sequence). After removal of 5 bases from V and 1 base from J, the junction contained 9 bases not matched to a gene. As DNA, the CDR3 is TGTGCCAGTAGTTTAAGGGACAGGGCCCCGTCTGGAAACACCATATATTTT. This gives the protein CASSLRDRAPSGNTIYF.

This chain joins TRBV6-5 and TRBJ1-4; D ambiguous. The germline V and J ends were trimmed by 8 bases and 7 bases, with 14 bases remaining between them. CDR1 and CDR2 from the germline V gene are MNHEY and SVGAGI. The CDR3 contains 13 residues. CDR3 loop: CASGQRGGEKLFF. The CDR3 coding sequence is TGTGCCAGCGGCCAGCGGGGTGGTGAAAAACTGTTTTTT.

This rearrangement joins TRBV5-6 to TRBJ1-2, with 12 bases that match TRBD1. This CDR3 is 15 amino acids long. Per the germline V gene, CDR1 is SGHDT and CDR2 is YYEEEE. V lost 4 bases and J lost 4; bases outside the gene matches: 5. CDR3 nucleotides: TGTGCCAGCAGCAGCGGGACAGGGGGCGTCTATGGCTACACCTTC. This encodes CASSSGTGGVYGYTF.

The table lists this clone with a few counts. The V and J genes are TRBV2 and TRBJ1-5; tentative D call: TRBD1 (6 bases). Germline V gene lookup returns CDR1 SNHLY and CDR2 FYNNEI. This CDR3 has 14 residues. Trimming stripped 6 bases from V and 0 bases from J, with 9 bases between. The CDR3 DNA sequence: TGTGCCAGCAGACAGGACAGTAGCAATCAGCCCCAGCATTTT. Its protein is CASRQDSSNQPQHF.

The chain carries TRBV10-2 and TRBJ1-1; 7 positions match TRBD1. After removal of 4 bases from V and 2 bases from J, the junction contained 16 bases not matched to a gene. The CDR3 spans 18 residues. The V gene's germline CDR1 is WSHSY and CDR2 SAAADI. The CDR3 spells CASSVVGQSGRSNTEAFF. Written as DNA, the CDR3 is TGCGCCAGCAGTGTGGTGGGACAGAGTGGAAGGTCTAACACTGAAGCTTTCTTT.

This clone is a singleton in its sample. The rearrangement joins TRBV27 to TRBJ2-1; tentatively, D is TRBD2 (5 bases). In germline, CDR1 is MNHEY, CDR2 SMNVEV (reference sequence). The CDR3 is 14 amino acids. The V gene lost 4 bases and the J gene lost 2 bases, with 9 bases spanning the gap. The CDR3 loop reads CASSSYGAYNEQFF. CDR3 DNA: TGTGCCAGCAGTTCGTACGGGGCCTACAATGAGCAGTTCTTC.

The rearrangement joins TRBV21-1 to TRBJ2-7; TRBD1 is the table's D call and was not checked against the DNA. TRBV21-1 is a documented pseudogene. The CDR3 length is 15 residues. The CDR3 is CASSKRGPDSYEQYF. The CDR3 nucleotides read TGTGCCAGCAGCAAAAGGGGTCCGGACTCCTACGAGCAGTACTTC.

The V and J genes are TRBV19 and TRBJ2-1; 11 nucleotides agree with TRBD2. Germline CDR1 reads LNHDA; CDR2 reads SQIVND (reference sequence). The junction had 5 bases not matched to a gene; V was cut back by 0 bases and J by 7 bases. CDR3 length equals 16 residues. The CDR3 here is CASSIEVLAGVNEQFF. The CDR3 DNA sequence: TGTGCCAGTAGTATAGAGGTACTAGCGGGGGTAAATGAGCAGTTCTTC.

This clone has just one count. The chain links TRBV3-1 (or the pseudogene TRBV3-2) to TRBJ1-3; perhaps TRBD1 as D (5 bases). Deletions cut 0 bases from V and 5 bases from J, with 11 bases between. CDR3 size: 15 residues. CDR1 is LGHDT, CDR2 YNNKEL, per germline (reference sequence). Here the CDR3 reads CASSQDRAGRNTIYF. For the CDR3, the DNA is TGTGCCAGCAGCCAAGATAGGGCGGGACGAAACACCATATATTTT.

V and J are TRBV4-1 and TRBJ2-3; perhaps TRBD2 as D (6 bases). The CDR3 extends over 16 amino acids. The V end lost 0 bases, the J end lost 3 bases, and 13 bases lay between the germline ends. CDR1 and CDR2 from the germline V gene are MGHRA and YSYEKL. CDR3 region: CASSQDWPGRTDTQYF. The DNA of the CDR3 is TGCGCCAGCAGCCAAGATTGGCCAGGGAGGACAGATACGCAGTATTTT.

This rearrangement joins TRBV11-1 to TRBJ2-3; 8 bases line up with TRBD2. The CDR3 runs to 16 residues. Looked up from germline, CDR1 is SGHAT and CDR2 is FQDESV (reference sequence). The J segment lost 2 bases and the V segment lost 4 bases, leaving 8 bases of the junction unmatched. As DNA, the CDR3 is TGTGCCAGCAGCTCCCGCAGCGGGGGAGTCACAGATACGCAGTATTTT. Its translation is CASSSRSGGVTDTQYF.